This T cell receptor (beta chain) appears in the sequencing data of a study of shared clonotypes between healthy human individuals. The V gene lost 4 bases and the J gene lost 1 base, with 7 bases spanning the gap. CDR3 length: 13 amino acids. The germline V gene has CDR1 WSHSY and CDR2 SAAADI. Only CD45RO-negative cells positively selected for CCR7 counted as naive CD8 cells, so terminally differentiated effector memory CD45RA+ cells were excluded. Approximately 220 ng DNA, 25,000 to 30,000 T cell genomes, went into each sorted-subset replicate PCR. Repertoires were generated with immunoSEQ multiplex PCR, while TCRdb's copy carries only in-frame clones and drops some. The table has about 2 million clones, around 96% seen once. This clone was observed a few times.

What was sequenced was naive CD8+ T cells sorted from blood. The TCR sequence derives from a young man in good health. The chain joins TRBV10-2 to TRBJ1-1; D call uncertain. The CDR3 nucleotides are TGCGCCAGCAGTGCTGGACCGAACACTGAAGCTTTCTTT. This translates into CASSAGPNTEAFF.